Each of the 28 T cell receptor beta chains below was sequenced from the same sample in a study of regulatory T cells in long-lasting Graves disease. CDR3-region Arm-PCR and iRepertoire HTBI primers produced the TCR beta libraries. In TCRdb, the multiplex PCR reads were re-called with MiXCR into one record per CDR3 protein. Counted here are more than 400,000 distinct CDR3 sequences, about a sixth occurring once; the ten biggest clones make up 12%. Time point in this sample: newly diagnosed GD, antithyroid drugs for less than 3 months. The authors made the TCR library using RNA they extracted from PBMCs. The same data also went into a second study, on T cells in Graves' hyperthyroidism and ophthalmopathy.

This material consisted of peripheral blood mononuclear cells (PBMCs), taken at new diagnosis, from a patient treated with antithyroid drugs. The receptors were sampled from a man aged 40-55 years with Graves disease.

The table lists this clonotype with a few counts. The chain links TRBV5-1 to TRBJ2-7, with 9 bases lining up with TRBD1. V lost 5 bases, J lost 5 bases, and 11 bases stayed unmatched. The CDR3 spans 15 residues. In germline, CDR1 is SGHRS, CDR2 YFSETQ. CDR3 in DNA: TGCGCCAGCAGTTCCCCCTACAGGGGGCTGCACGAGCAGTACTTC. Amino acid sequence: CASSSPYRGLHEQYF.

There are a few counts of this clonotype. CDR3 sequence reads: CASSLEVARSTEAFF. CDR3 sequence (DNA): TGTGCCAGCAGCTTGGAGGTGGCGCGTAGCACTGAAGCTTTCTTT. V usage is TRBV5-4 and J usage is TRBJ1-1; D not resolved. V dropped 0 bases and J dropped 4 bases, with 13 bases sitting between them. Germline V gene data show CDR1 as SGHNT and CDR2 as YYREEE (reference sequence). The CDR3 sequence is 15 residues long.

This clonotype was seen many times. The chain joins TRBV20-1 to TRBJ1-1; TRBD1 matches at 8 bases. The CDR3 totals 13 residues. Germline-derived CDR1 and CDR2 are DFQATT and SNEGSKA (reference sequence). With V trimmed by 2 bases and J by 5 bases, 4 bases remained unmatched. As DNA, the CDR3 is TGCAGTGCTAGACCGACAGGGGTTACTGAAGCTTTCTTT. Its translation: CSARPTGVTEAFF.

The sample holds a few counts of this clonotype. The chain couples TRBV4-1 to TRBJ2-1, with a tentative D call TRBD2 (6 bases). Germline V lookup: CDR1 MGHRA, CDR2 YSYEKL. CDR3 length: 16 amino acids. Trimming cost V 4 bases and J 4 bases, with 17 bases left between them. The CDR3 DNA sequence: TGCGCCAGCAGCCGTCCCTCGTTAGCGGAGTACAATGAGCAGTTCTTC. Its protein is CASSRPSLAEYNEQFF.

The CDR3 here is CASMMIQNNSPLHF. CDR3 DNA sequence: TGCGCCAGCATGATGATACAAAATAATTCACCCCTCCACTTT. This chain joins TRBV10-2 and TRBJ1-6; no firm D call. CDR3 length: 14 amino acids. The ends were cut back, 7 bases at V and 5 bases at J, with 12 bases in the middle. CDR1 WSHSY and CDR2 SAAADI come from the germline V gene.

In its sample, this clonotype was seen many times. V is TRBV3-1 and J is TRBJ2-3; the D gene is possibly TRBD2 (6 bases). V was cut by 3 bases and J by 1 base, with 11 bases left in between. The CDR3 has 15 amino acids. CDR1 is LGHDT, CDR2 YNNKEL, per germline (reference sequence). As DNA, the CDR3 is TGTGCCAGCAGCCAGGGACTCGAACGCACAGATACGCAGTATTTT. It is translated as CASSQGLERTDTQYF.

This clonotype was seen only a few times. The chain combines TRBV10-3 with TRBJ1-1; 9 bases line up with TRBD1. The germline CDR1 and CDR2 sequences are ENHRY and SYGVKD. The CDR3 has 12 amino acids. Losses at the gene ends were 6 bases for V and 11 bases for J; bases not matched to a gene: 7. The CDR3 here is CAIRGQGFEAFF. DNA for the CDR3: TGTGCCATCAGAGGACAGGGGTTCGAGGCTTTCTTT.

This clonotype was counted many times. The chain carries TRBV12-5 and TRBJ2-3, with no clear D. CDR1 is LGHNT, CDR2 FRNRAP, per germline. Trimming left V 4 bases short and J 6 bases short, with 14 bases between. The CDR3 has 14 amino acids. The CDR3 bases are TGTGCTAGTGGTTCTGGTGCCTCTGTGGATACGCAGTATTTT. Translation: CASGSGASVDTQYF.

There are many counts of this clonotype. The J gene is TRBJ2-1, the V gene TRBV12-3 or TRBV12-4, with 11 positions matching TRBD2. J lost 9 bases, V lost 4 bases, and 11 bases had no gene match. The CDR3 is 16 amino acids. The CDR3 protein is CASSSRLAGTLFEQFF. The CDR3 bases are TGTGCCAGCAGTTCGCGACTAGCGGGAACTTTATTTGAGCAGTTCTTC.

The V and J genes are TRBV28 and TRBJ2-2, with 8 bases lining up with TRBD2. Germline V gene lookup returns CDR1 MDHEN and CDR2 SYDVKM. Trimming took 7 bases from V and 3 from J; bases not matched to a gene: 13. This CDR3 region has 17 residues. CDR3 sequence reads: CASNTLPGGRDTGELFF. The DNA for the CDR3 is TGTGCCAGCAATACCCTCCCGGGAGGGCGAGACACCGGGGAGCTGTTTTTT.

This clonotype came up many times. The CDR3 coding sequence is TGTGCCAGCAGTACCGGGACAGGTCTGTACGAGCAGTACTTC. Protein sequence: CASSTGTGLYEQYF. The rearrangement uses TRBV6-2 or TRBV6-3 and TRBJ2-7; 8 bases are shared with TRBD1. CDR3 size: 14 residues. Losses at the gene ends were 5 bases for V and 4 bases for J; bases not matched to a gene: 7. The germline V gene encodes CDR1 MNHEY and CDR2 SVGEGT.

This clonotype has ten or more counts. J is TRBJ2-5 and V is TRBV3-1; 12 bases are shared with TRBD2. The CDR3 runs to 17 residues. The germline CDR1 and CDR2 sequences are LGHDT and YNNKEL (reference sequence). Losses at the gene ends were 5 bases for V and 3 bases for J; bases not matched to a gene: 10. The DNA for the CDR3 is TGTGCCAGCAGCACCCGCGCATGGACTAGCGGGAAAGAGACCCAGTACTTC. The encoded protein is CASSTRAWTSGKETQYF.

This clonotype came up a few times. The rearrangement links TRBV29-1 to TRBJ2-2; D is undetermined. Trimming left V 2 bases short and J 2 bases short, with 0 bases between. The CDR3 has 11 amino acids. Germline values: CDR1 SQVTM, CDR2 ANQGSEA. CDR3 sequence reads: CSVENTGELFF. The CDR3, as DNA: TGCAGCGTTGAAAACACCGGGGAGCTGTTTTTT.

This clonotype was observed a few times. The gene calls are TRBV6-1 and TRBJ1-6; 7 bases are a match to TRBD1. Germline lookup yields CDR1 MNHNS and CDR2 SASEGT. The CDR3 covers 13 residues. Trimming removed 6 bases from V and 12 bases from J; junction bases left unmatched: 8. The CDR3 nucleotides are TGTGCCAGCAGCCGCATACAGGGGTTACCCCTCCACTTT. The encoded protein is CASSRIQGLPLHF.

This clonotype was detected many times. This chain joins TRBV28 and TRBJ2-7, with D unresolved. The CDR3 totals 14 residues. V was cut by 7 bases and J by 0 bases, with 13 bases left in between. Germline CDR1 and CDR2: MDHEN and SYDVKM. The CDR3 DNA is TGTGCCAGCATATCCTCCACCAGCTCCTACGAGCAGTACTTC. Its translation: CASISSTSSYEQYF. The variable domain in full, completed from reference TRBV28 and TRBJ2-7, reads DVKVTQSSRYLVKRTGEKVFLECVQDMDHENMFWYRQDPGLGLRLIYFSYDVKMKEKGDIPEGYSVSREKKERFSLILESASTNQTSMYLCASISSTSSYEQYFGPGTRLTVT.

The V call is TRBV28, the J call TRBJ1-1; D remains unclear. This CDR3 comprises 14 residues. CDR1 is MDHEN, CDR2 SYDVKM, per germline. With 7 bases removed from V and 0 bases from J, the gap between germline ends came to 12 bases. CDR3 in amino acids: CASTVSLMNTEAFF. The DNA for the CDR3 is TGTGCCAGCACCGTGTCCCTCATGAACACTGAAGCTTTCTTT.

In its sample, this clonotype was seen many times. The chain links TRBV30 to TRBJ1-2; D uncertain. In germline, CDR1 is GTSNPN, CDR2 SVGIG (reference sequence). CDR3 length: 11 residues. V gave up 1 base and J gave up 4 bases, with 4 bases separating them. The CDR3 nucleotides read TGTGCCTGGAGTGGGGCCTATGGCTACACCTTC. The encoded protein is CAWSGAYGYTF.

This clonotype was detected many times. The V and J genes are TRBV24-1 and TRBJ1-5, with unresolved D. CDR1 and CDR2 from the germline V gene are KGHDR and SFDVKD. The CDR3 length is 13 residues. The V and J ends lost 5 bases and 4 bases respectively, with 8 bases between them. CDR3 coding DNA: TGTGCCACCAGTGTTTCTGGGAATCAGCCCCAGCATTTT. Translation: CATSVSGNQPQHF.

The rearrangement links TRBV7-9 to TRBJ2-2; D may correspond to TRBD1 or TRBD2 (6 bases each). CDR3 length: 12 residues. Germline V lookup: CDR1 SEHNR, CDR2 FQNEAQ (reference sequence). Trimming removed 6 bases at V and 6 bases at J, with 8 bases between. Here the CDR3 DNA reads TGTGCCAGCAGGGAGGGGGCCGGGGAGCTGTTTTTT. Protein: CASREGAGELFF.

This clonotype occurred a few times. The rearrangement uses TRBV28 and TRBJ1-5; the match to TRBD1 covers 7 bases. The CDR3 runs 17 residues. Trimming removed 6 bases from V and 0 bases from J; junction bases left unmatched: 11. CDR1 is MDHEN, CDR2 SYDVKM, per germline. The CDR3 sequence: CASRVLKGALSNQPQHF. The CDR3 region has the DNA TGTGCCAGCAGAGTTCTCAAGGGGGCTCTTAGCAATCAGCCCCAGCATTTT.

Concerning this clonotype: As the CDR3 is not closed by the conserved phenylalanine or tryptophan, this likely results from a read error. This chain connects TRBV5-1 to TRBJ1-1, with no clear D. The germline V and J ends were trimmed by 4 bases and 3 bases, with 10 bases remaining between them. This CDR3 spans 13 amino acids. From germline, CDR1 is SGHRS and CDR2 YFSETQ. CDR3 bases: TGCGCCAGCAGCCAAGTATTGGACACTGAAGCTTTCCTT. Translated, it gives CASSQVLDTEAFL.

On this clonotype itself: This is likely a read error, given that the CDR3 carries no conserved phenylalanine or tryptophan at its end. This chain joins TRBV19 and TRBJ2-1; TRBD2 matches at 7 bases. Per germline, CDR1 LNHDA and CDR2 SQIVND (reference sequence). V shed 7 bases and J 1 base; nucleotides not matched to a gene: 13. The CDR3 runs to 17 residues. In DNA, the CDR3 is TGTGCCAGTACTCCCTGGGTTAGCGGGTCGTCCTACAATGAGCAGTTCCTC. Amino acids: CASTPWVSGSSYNEQFL.

This clonotype was seen ten or more times. The chain employs TRBV2 and TRBJ2-3; perhaps TRBD1 as D (6 bases). From germline, CDR1 is SNHLY and CDR2 FYNNEI. Trimming removed 5 bases at V and 1 base at J, with 13 bases between. The CDR3 has 15 residues. In DNA form, the CDR3 reads TGTGCCAGCAGTATACAGGGAGACCGCACAGATACGCAGTATTTT. This translates into CASSIQGDRTDTQYF.

The chain combines TRBV20-1 with TRBJ2-7; D ambiguous. Germline V CDR1 and CDR2: DFQATT, SNEGSKA (reference sequence). The CDR3 covers 14 residues. The V and J ends lost 3 bases and 2 bases respectively, with 14 bases between them. This chain's CDR3 is CSASAETLTYEQYF. The CDR3 nucleotides are TGCAGTGCTAGCGCCGAGACTTTGACCTACGAGCAGTACTTC.

This clonotype was seen only a few times. V usage is TRBV13 and J usage is TRBJ2-1, with D maybe TRBD1 (7 bases). Germline CDR1 and CDR2: PRHDT and FYEKMQ (reference sequence). This CDR3 is 16 amino acids long. V was pared by 5 bases and J by 5 bases, with 19 bases between. The CDR3 DNA reads TGTGCCAGCAGCCTGACAGGGATCAGCGGGCACAATGAGCAGTTCTTC. Translated, it gives CASSLTGISGHNEQFF.

This clonotype was seen ten or more times. The chain recombines TRBV28 with TRBJ2-5; D not resolved. The V end was cut by 8 bases, the J end by 5 bases, with 6 bases between. There are 10 residues in the CDR3. Germline CDR1 MDHEN, CDR2 SYDVKM. The CDR3 DNA is TGTGCCAGCGGGTGGGAGACCCAGTACTTC. It encodes CASGWETQYF. Full variable domain (remainder filled in from reference TRBV28 and TRBJ2-5): DVKVTQSSRYLVKRTGEKVFLECVQDMDHENMFWYRQDPGLGLRLIYFSYDVKMKEKGDIPEGYSVSREKKERFSLILESASTNQTSMYLCASGWETQYFGPGTRLLVL.

The table lists this clonotype with many counts. The V call is TRBV10-3, the J call TRBJ2-7; 10 nucleotides match TRBD2. The length of the CDR3 is 16 residues. Germline V lookup: CDR1 ENHRY, CDR2 SYGVKD. V gave up 5 bases and J gave up 0 bases; unmatched junction bases: 7. CDR3 loop: CAISPSSGRISYEQYF. The CDR3 nucleotides are TGTGCCATCAGTCCAAGTAGCGGGAGGATCTCCTACGAGCAGTACTTC.

Only a few counts were recorded for this clonotype. The rearrangement uses TRBV29-1 and TRBJ2-5; D gene ambiguous. V was trimmed by 0 bases and J by 0 bases, leaving 11 bases between them. Germline V gene sequence: CDR1 SQVTM, CDR2 ANQGSEA. This CDR3 is 15 amino acids long. As DNA, the CDR3 is TGCAGCGTTGAAGATTACTGGGCGTACCAAGAGACCCAGTACTTC. Protein sequence: CSVEDYWAYQETQYF.